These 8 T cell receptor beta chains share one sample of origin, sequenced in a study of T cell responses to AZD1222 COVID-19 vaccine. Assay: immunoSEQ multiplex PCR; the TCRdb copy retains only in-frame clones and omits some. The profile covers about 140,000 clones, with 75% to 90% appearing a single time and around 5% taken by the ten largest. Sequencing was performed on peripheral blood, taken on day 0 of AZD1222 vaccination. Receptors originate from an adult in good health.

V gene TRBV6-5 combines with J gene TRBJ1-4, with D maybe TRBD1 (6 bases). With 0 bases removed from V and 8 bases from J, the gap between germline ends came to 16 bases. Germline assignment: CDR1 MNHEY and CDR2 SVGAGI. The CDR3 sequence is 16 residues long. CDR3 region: CASSYSGTGYLEKLFF. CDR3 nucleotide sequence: TGTGCCAGCAGTTACTCGGGAACAGGGTATTTGGAAAAACTGTTTTTT.

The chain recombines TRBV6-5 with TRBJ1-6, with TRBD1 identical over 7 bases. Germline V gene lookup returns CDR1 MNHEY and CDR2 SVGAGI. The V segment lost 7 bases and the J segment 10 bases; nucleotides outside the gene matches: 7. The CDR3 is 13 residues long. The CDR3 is CASNPRGGSPLHF. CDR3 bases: TGTGCCAGCAACCCCAGGGGGGGGTCACCCCTCCACTTT.

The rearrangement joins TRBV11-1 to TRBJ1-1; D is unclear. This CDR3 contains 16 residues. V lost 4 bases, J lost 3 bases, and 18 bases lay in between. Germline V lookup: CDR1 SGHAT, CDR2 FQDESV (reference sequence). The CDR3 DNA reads TGTGCCAGCAGCTACGATAAGACGGGGAGGTACACTGAAGCTTTCTTT. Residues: CASSYDKTGRYTEAFF.

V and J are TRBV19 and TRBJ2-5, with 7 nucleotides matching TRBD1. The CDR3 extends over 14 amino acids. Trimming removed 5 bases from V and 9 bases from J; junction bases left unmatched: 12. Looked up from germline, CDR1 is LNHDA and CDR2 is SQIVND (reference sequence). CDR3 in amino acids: CASSSTGEGLAQYF. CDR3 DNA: TGTGCCAGTAGTTCCACAGGGGAAGGGTTAGCCCAGTACTTC.

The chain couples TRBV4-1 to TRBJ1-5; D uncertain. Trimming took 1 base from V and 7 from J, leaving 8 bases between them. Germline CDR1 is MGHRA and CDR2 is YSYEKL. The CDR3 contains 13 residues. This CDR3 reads CASSQAPGQPQHF. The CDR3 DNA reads TGCGCCAGCAGCCAAGCTCCGGGACAGCCCCAGCATTTT.

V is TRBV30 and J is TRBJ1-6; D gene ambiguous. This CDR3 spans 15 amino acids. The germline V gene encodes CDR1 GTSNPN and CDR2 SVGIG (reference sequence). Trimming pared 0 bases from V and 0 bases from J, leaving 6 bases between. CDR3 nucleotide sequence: TGTGCCTGGAGTGTCATCGTCTCCTATAATTCACCCCTCCACTTT. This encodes CAWSVIVSYNSPLHF.

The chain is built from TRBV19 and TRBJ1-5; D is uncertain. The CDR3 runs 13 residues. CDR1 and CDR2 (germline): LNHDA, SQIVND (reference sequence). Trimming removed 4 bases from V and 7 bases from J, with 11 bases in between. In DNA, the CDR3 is TGTGCCAGTAGTACCCAAAAGCGCCAGCCCCAGCATTTT. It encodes CASSTQKRQPQHF. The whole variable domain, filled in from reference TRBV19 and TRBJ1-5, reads DGGITQSPKYLFRKEGQNVTLSCEQNLNHDAMYWYRQDPGQGLRLIYYSQIVNDFQKGDIAEGYSVSREKKESFPLTVTSAQKNPTAFYLCASSTQKRQPQHFGDGTRLSIL.

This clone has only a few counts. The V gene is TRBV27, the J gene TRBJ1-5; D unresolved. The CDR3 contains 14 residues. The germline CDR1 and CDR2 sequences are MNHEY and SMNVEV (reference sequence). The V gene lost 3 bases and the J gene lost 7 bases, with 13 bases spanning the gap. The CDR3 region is CASSLGLAGQPQHF. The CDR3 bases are TGTGCCAGCAGTTTGGGTTTGGCGGGGCAGCCCCAGCATTTT.